A selection of T cell receptor beta chains follows, all from one sample in a study of T cell responses to AZD1222 COVID-19 vaccine. Assay: immunoSEQ multiplex PCR; the TCRdb copy retains only in-frame clones and omits some. The table records 100,000 to 150,000 clones, 75% to 90% of them present only once. The sample in question was peripheral blood, obtained on day 0 of AZD1222 vaccination. The source of these receptors is an adult in good health. Each CDR3 is given with its conserved first and last residue. D genes are given only for firm matches. Some rows mark clone size as missing; the rest say once, few, many or name a class of expanded clone.

V	J	D	size	CDR3	DNA
TRBV27	TRBJ1-4	.	.	CASSDLGGEKLFF	TGTGCCAGCAGCGATTTGGGGGGTGAAAAACTGTTTTTT
TRBV5-1	TRBJ2-5	.	.	CASSLGTAQETQYF	TGCGCCAGCAGCTTGGGGACAGCACAAGAGACCCAGTACTTC
TRBV11-1	TRBJ1-1	.	once	CASSLAGRNTEAFF	TGTGCCAGCAGCTTAGCAGGGAGGAACACTGAAGCTTTCTTT
TRBV18	TRBJ1-6	TRBD1	.	CASSLTGGPYNSPLHF	TGTGCCAGCTCACTCACAGGGGGCCCCTATAATTCACCCCTCCACTTT
TRBV18	TRBJ1-1	.	.	CASSPGRNTEAFF	TGTGCCAGCTCACCGGGAAGGAACACTGAAGCTTTCTTT
TRBV30	TRBJ1-2	.	.	CAWSSGGDYGYTF	TGTGCCTGGAGTAGCGGCGGAGACTATGGCTACACCTTC
TRBV4-3	TRBJ2-2	TRBD2	.	CASSPGLAGAATTGELFF	TGCGCCAGCAGTCCGGGACTAGCGGGGGCCGCGACCACCGGGGAGCTGTTTTTT
TRBV7-2	TRBJ2-3	TRBD2	.	CASRKKGLGTDTQYF	TGTGCCAGCAGGAAAAAGGGACTAGGCACAGATACGCAGTATTTT
TRBV10-1	TRBJ1-2	.	.	CASSDPGRSVVTF	TGCGCCAGCAGTGACCCGGGCAGGTCTGTTGTCACCTTC
TRBV9	TRBJ2-7	.	.	CASSVGDGPYSHYEQYF	TGTGCCAGCAGCGTCGGGGACGGCCCGTATTCCCACTACGAGCAGTACTTC
TRBV3-1/TRBV3-2	TRBJ1-3	.	.	CASSQFSGGNTIYF	TGTGCCAGCAGCCAATTCTCAGGTGGAAACACCATATATTTT
TRBV19	TRBJ1-5	.	once	CASSRRGGNQPQHF	TGTGCCAGTAGCCGAAGGGGCGGCAATCAGCCCCAGCATTTT
TRBV15	TRBJ1-4	.	few	CATSRRSATNEKLFF	TGTGCCACCAGTCGAAGGAGTGCAACTAATGAAAAACTGTTTTTT
TRBV19	TRBJ1-2	TRBD1	.	CASRDRDRGAYGYTF	TGTGCCAGTAGGGACCGGGACAGGGGGGCCTATGGCTACACCTTC